One and the same sample provided the 11 T cell receptor beta chains below, sequenced in a study of cytomegalovirus exposure and HLA in healthy donors. Clones were sequenced by immunoSEQ multiplex PCR, and TCRdb holds only the in-frame ones, with some missing. The sample carries some 150,000 clones, roughly 89% recorded once. The sample was PBMCs. Source of these receptors: a man between 18 and 35 years old in good health and CMV-seropositive.

The rearrangement links TRBV7-9 to TRBJ1-6; D not resolved. V shed 8 bases and J shed 0 bases, with 8 bases lying between them. This CDR3 spans 14 amino acids. Germline CDR1 SEHNR, CDR2 FQNEAQ (reference sequence). CDR3 bases: TGTGCCAGCCGAGGGAGCTCCTATAATTCACCCCTCCACTTT. Its protein product is CASRGSSYNSPLHF.

The chain is built from TRBV5-6 and TRBJ1-2; D unresolved. Germline CDR1 reads SGHDT; CDR2 reads YYEEEE. V lost 5 bases to trimming and J lost 4 bases, with 12 bases between them. This CDR3 region has 13 residues. CDR3 in DNA: TGTGCCAGCAGAACGAGGCGTTTCTATGGCTACACCTTC. It yields the protein CASRTRRFYGYTF.

The DNA for the CDR3 is TGTGCCAGCAGTTCCCCGGAGTACAATGAGCAGTTCTTC. Protein: CASSSPEYNEQFF. The rearrangement uses TRBV28 and TRBJ2-1; no firm D call. V was trimmed by 4 bases and J by 4 bases, leaving 8 bases between them. The CDR3 runs 13 residues. The germline V gene has CDR1 MDHEN and CDR2 SYDVKM.

The rearrangement links TRBV18 to TRBJ1-2, with D unresolved. The CDR3 covers 12 residues. The V end was cut by 3 bases, the J end by 4 bases, with 6 bases between. Germline CDR1 reads KGHSH; CDR2 reads LQKENI. The CDR3 region has the DNA TGTGCCAGCTCACCGGAGGGCTATGGCTACACCTTC. The encoded protein is CASSPEGYGYTF.

The chain is built from TRBV6-1 and TRBJ1-1; D may be TRBD1 (5 bases). CDR1 is MNHNS and CDR2 is SASEGT in the germline V gene. The CDR3 totals 13 residues. V was trimmed by 6 bases and J by 5 bases, leaving 13 bases between them. As DNA, the CDR3 is TGTGCCAGCAGGGGTGGGGGGAGAACTGAAGCTTTCTTT. It translates to CASRGGGRTEAFF.

The rearrangement links TRBV18 to TRBJ2-7; 11 nucleotides align to TRBD1. The CDR3 sequence is 13 residues long. CDR1 KGHSH and CDR2 LQKENI come from the germline V gene. The V gene end was trimmed by 5 bases and the J gene end by 5 bases; junction bases not matched to a gene: 2. The CDR3 DNA follows: TGTGCCAGCTCAGGGACAGGGGGACACGAGCAGTACTTC. Translating gives CASSGTGGHEQYF.

The chain recombines TRBV19 with TRBJ1-1; possible D gene TRBD1, 5 bases. Germline assignment: CDR1 LNHDA and CDR2 SQIVND (reference sequence). The CDR3 covers 16 residues. With 3 bases removed from V and 3 bases from J, the gap between germline ends came to 17 bases. Here the CDR3 DNA reads TGTGCCAGTAGTATGGCCACCTCCTTGGGGCACACTGAAGCTTTCTTT. It translates to CASSMATSLGHTEAFF.

V and J are TRBV4-2 and TRBJ1-2, with D possibly being TRBD1 (5 bases). The CDR3 spans 16 residues. V was shortened by 2 bases and J by 4 bases, with 17 bases between the two germline ends. The germline CDR1 and CDR2 sequences are LGHNA and YNFKEQ. CDR3: CASSQSEGEDAYGYTF. CDR3 nucleotide sequence: TGTGCCAGCAGCCAATCAGAAGGGGAGGACGCCTATGGCTACACCTTC.

The chain recombines TRBV30 with TRBJ1-1; TRBD1 agrees at 12 bases. V lost 6 bases to trimming and J lost 1 base; unmatched junction nucleotides: 6. The CDR3 length is 15 residues. Germline CDR1 is GTSNPN and CDR2 is SVGIG (reference sequence). The CDR3 here is CACPGQGARNTEAFF. In nucleotides, the CDR3 is TGTGCCTGTCCGGGACAGGGGGCGAGGAACACTGAAGCTTTCTTT.

In this sample, this clone turned up a few times. The rearrangement joins TRBV5-1 to TRBJ2-7; D not certain. CDR1 SGHRS and CDR2 YFSETQ come from the germline V gene. The CDR3 has 13 amino acids. Trimming took off 0 bases at V and 6 bases at J, with 10 bases between the two ends. The CDR3 loop reads CASSLGTLPEQYF. CDR3 DNA sequence: TGCGCCAGCAGCTTGGGTACTCTCCCCGAGCAGTACTTC.

V and J are TRBV5-1 and TRBJ2-1; 14 nucleotides line up with TRBD2. CDR1 and CDR2 (germline): SGHRS, YFSETQ. This CDR3 spans 17 amino acids. The V and J ends lost 3 bases and 6 bases, in that order; junction bases with no gene match: 8. CDR3 sequence reads: CASSYWTSGGFTNEQFF. The CDR3 nucleotides are TGCGCCAGCAGCTATTGGACTAGCGGGGGGTTTACCAATGAGCAGTTCTTC.